This T cell receptor (beta chain) was captured by sequencing in a study of cytomegalovirus exposure and HLA in healthy donors. Study-wide results and caveats: Altogether, 150 or so TCR beta chains were recorded as cytomegalovirus-associated. In an earlier analysis, productive rearrangement rates for most beta V segments clustered near 87% or 30%.

In regard to this clone: The antigen remains unidentified.

Germline-derived CDR1 and CDR2 are SGHAT and FQNNGV. The V segment lost 1 base and the J segment 0 bases; nucleotides outside the gene matches: 0. The CDR3 covers 15 residues. Use of 60 Vbeta and 13 Jbeta primers characterized the PCR. Data came from immunoSEQ multiplex PCR; TCRdb stores just in-frame clones and leaves some out. In the table there are about 94,000 clones, over 60% of which are singletons. The chain combines TRBV11-2 with TRBJ2-3, with TRBD2 matching over 8 bases. This sequence was found in a man younger than 45 in good health and CMV-seronegative. Sequencing was done on a sample of PBMCs. CDR3 nucleotide sequence: TGTGCCAGCAGCTTAGCGGGAGGGAGCACAGATACGCAGTATTTT. This translates into CASSLAGGSTDTQYF.